The clone carrying this T cell receptor beta chain was counted only a few times. Its target is not known. TCRdb re-called the 5' RACE reads through MiXCR, storing one row per CDR3 protein. Here the sample spans about 1.7 million distinct CDR3 sequences, roughly a third being singletons. The data originate from a study of identical twins. The study, taken as a whole, reports: Cord blood's abundant beta clonotypes had fewer insertions, unlike memory repertoires.

The TCR comes from a newborn girl in good health. Sequences were obtained from cord blood.

The CDR3 loop reads CSVEGGPQGSMDEQFF. In DNA form, the CDR3 reads TGCAGCGTTGAAGGGGGCCCACAGGGTTCTATGGATGAGCAGTTCTTC. The rearrangement uses TRBV29-1 and TRBJ2-1, with TRBD1 as a possible D gene (6 bases). Germline loops: CDR1 SQVTM, CDR2 ANQGSEA. The CDR3 has 16 residues. V was trimmed by 1 base and J by 8 bases, leaving 21 bases between them.